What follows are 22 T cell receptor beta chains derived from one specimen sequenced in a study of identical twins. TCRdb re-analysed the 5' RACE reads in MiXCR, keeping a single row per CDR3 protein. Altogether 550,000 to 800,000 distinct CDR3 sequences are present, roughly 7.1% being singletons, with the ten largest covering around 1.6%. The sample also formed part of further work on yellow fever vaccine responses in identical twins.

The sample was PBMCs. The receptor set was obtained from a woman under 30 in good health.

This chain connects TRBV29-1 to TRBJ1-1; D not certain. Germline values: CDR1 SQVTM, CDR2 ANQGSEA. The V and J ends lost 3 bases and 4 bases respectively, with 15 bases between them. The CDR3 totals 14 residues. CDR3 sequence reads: CSVDRGIYGTEAFF. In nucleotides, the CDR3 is TGCAGCGTTGATCGGGGTATCTATGGCACTGAAGCTTTCTTT. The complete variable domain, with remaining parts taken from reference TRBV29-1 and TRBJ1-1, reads SAVISQKPSRDICQRGTSLTIQCQVDSQVTMMFWYRQQPGQSLTLIATANQGSEATYESGFVIDKFPISRPNLTFSTLTVSNMSPEDSSIYLCSVDRGIYGTEAFFGQGTRLTVV.

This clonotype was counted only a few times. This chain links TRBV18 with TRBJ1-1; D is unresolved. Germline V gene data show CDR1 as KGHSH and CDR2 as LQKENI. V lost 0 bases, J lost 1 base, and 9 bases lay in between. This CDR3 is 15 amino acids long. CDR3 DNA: TGTGCCAGCTCACCACCGGTGGCGAGGAACACTGAAGCTTTCTTT. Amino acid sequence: CASSPPVARNTEAFF. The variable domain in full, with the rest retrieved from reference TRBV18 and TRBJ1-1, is NAGVMQNPRHLVRRRGQEARLRCSPMKGHSHVYWYRQLPEEGLKFMVYLQKENIIDESGMPKERFSAEFPKEGPSILRIQQVVRGDSAAYFCASSPPVARNTEAFFGQGTRLTVV.

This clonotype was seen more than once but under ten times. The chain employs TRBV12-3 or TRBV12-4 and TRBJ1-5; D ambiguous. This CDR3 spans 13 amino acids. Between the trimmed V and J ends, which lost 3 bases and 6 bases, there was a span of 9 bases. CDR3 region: CASSLTNGQPQHF. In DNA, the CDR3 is TGTGCCAGCAGTTTGACCAATGGTCAGCCCCAGCATTTT.

CDR3 coding DNA: TGCGCCAGCAGCCCCGGAGGACAGGGAGGCACAGATACGCAGTATTTT. As protein: CASSPGGQGGTDTQYF. The chain combines TRBV4-1 with TRBJ2-3; 8 bases are a match to TRBD1. V dropped 4 bases and J dropped 1; count of bases not matched to a gene: 7. Germline V gene sequence: CDR1 MGHRA, CDR2 YSYEKL. The CDR3 contains 16 residues.

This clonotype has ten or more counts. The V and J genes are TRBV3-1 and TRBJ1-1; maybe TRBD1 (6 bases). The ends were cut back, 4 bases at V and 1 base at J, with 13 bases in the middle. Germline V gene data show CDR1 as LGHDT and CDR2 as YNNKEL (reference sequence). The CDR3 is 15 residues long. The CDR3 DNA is TGTGCCAGCAGCCCTTCGGACAGAACGAACACTGAAGCTTTCTTT. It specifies CASSPSDRTNTEAFF.

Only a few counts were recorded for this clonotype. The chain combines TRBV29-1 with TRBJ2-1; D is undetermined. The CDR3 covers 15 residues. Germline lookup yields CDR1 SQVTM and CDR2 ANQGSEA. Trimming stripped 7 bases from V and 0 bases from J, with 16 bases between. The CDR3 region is CSATLGSSSYNEQFF. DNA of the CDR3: TGCAGCGCCACTCTTGGCTCGAGCTCCTACAATGAGCAGTTCTTC.

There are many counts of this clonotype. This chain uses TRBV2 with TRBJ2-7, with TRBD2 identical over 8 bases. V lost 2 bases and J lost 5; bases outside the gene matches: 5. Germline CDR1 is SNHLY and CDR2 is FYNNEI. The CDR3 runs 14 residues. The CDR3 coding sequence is TGTGCCAGCAGTGAAACGGGACTAGTTAACGAGCAGTACTTC. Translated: CASSETGLVNEQYF.

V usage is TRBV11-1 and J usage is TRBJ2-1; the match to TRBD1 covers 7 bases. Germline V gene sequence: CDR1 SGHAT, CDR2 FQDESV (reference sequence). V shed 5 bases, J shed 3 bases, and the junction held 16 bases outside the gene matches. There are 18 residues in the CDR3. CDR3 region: CASSPTATGPNFYNEQFF. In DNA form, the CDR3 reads TGTGCCAGCAGCCCGACCGCGACAGGGCCGAATTTCTACAATGAGCAGTTCTTC.

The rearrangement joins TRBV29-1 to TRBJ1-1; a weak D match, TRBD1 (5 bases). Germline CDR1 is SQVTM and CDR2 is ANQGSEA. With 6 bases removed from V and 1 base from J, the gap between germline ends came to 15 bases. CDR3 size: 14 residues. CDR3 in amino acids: CSVGRFDRNTEAFF. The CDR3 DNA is TGCAGCGTAGGACGGTTTGACAGGAACACTGAAGCTTTCTTT.

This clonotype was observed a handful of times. The CDR3 spells CASSRTGGPGELFF. The CDR3 bases are TGCGCCAGCAGCCGGACGGGAGGCCCCGGGGAGCTGTTTTTT. The V and J genes are TRBV4-1 and TRBJ2-2, with 7 bases identical to TRBD2. The ends lost 4 bases at V and 6 bases at J; junction bases unmatched: 5. CDR1 and CDR2 (germline): MGHRA, YSYEKL. This CDR3 is 14 amino acids long.

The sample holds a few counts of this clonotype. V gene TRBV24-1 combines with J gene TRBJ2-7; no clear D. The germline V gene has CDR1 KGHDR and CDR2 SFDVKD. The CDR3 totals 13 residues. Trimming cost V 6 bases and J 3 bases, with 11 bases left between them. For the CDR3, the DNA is TGTGCCACCAGTTTGGTCAGCTACTACGAGCAGTACGTC. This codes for CATSLVSYYEQYV.

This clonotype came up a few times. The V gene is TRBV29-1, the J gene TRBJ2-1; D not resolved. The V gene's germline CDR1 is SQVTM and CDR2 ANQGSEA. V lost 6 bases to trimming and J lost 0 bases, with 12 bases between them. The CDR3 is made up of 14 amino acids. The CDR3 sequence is CSVGYQSSYNEQFF. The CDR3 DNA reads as TGCAGCGTGGGTTACCAAAGCTCCTACAATGAGCAGTTCTTC.

The CDR3 sequence: CASSQAMPDTQYF. For the CDR3, the DNA is TGTGCCAGCAGCCAAGCCATGCCAGATACGCAGTATTTT. This sequence joins TRBV3-1 and TRBJ2-3, with D unclear. V was shortened by 1 base and J by 4 bases, with 6 bases between the two germline ends. The CDR3 length is 13 residues. Germline CDR1 and CDR2: LGHDT and YNNKEL (reference sequence).

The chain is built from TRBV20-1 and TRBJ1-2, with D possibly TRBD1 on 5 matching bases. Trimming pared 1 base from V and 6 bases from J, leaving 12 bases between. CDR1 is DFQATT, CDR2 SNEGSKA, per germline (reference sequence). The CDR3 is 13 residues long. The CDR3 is CSARAFRGDGYTF. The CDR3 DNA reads TGCAGTGCTAGAGCGTTCCGGGGGGATGGCTACACCTTC.

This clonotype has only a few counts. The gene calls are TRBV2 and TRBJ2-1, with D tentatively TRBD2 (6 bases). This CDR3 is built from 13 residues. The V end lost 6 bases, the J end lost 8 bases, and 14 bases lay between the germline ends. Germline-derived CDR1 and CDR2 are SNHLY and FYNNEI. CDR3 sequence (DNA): TGTGCCAGCAGCGCCCCGGGACTTGATGAGCAGTTCTTC. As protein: CASSAPGLDEQFF.

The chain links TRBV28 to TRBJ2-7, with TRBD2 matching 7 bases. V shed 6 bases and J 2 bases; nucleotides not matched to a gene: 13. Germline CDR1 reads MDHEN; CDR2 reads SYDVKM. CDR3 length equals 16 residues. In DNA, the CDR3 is TGTGCCAGCAGCACAGCGGGCACGGGACTACCCTACGAGCAGTACTTC. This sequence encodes CASSTAGTGLPYEQYF. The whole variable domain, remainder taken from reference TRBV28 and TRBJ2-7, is DVKVTQSSRYLVKRTGEKVFLECVQDMDHENMFWYRQDPGLGLRLIYFSYDVKMKEKGDIPEGYSVSREKKERFSLILESASTNQTSMYLCASSTAGTGLPYEQYFGPGTRLTVT.

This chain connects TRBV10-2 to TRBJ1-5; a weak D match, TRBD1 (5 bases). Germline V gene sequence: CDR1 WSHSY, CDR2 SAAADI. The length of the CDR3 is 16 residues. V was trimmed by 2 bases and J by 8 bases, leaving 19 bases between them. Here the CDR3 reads CASSEGDGGGMEPQHF. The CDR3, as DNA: TGCGCCAGCAGTGAGGGGGACGGCGGGGGAATGGAGCCCCAGCATTTT.

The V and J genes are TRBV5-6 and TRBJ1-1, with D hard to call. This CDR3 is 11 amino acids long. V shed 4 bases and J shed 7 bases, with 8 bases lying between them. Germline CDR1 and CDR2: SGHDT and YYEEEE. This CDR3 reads CASSRLGEAFF. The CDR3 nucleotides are TGTGCCAGCAGCAGACTCGGTGAAGCTTTCTTT. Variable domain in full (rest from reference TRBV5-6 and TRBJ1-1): DAGVTQSPTHLIKTRGQQVTLRCSPKSGHDTVSWYQQALGQGPQFIFQYYEEEERQRGNFPDRFSGHQFPNYSSELNVNALLLGDSALYLCASSRLGEAFFGQGTRLTVV.

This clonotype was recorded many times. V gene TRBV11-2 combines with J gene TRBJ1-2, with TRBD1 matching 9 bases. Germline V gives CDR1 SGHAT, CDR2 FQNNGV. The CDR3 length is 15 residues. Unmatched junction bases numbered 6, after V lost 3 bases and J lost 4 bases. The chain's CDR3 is CASSLTGGRGYGYTF. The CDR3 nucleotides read TGTGCCAGCAGCTTGACAGGGGGTCGGGGCTATGGCTACACCTTC.

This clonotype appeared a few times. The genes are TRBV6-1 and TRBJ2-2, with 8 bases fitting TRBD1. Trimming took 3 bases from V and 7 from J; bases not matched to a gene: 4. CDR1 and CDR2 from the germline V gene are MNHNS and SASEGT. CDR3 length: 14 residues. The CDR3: CASSDQGASGELFF. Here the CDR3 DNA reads TGTGCCAGCAGTGATCAGGGGGCTAGCGGGGAGCTGTTTTTT.

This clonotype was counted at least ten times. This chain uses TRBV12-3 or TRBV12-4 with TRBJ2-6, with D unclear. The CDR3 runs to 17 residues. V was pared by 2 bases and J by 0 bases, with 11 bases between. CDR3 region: CASSLRLAISGANVLTF. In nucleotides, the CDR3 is TGTGCCAGCAGTTTAAGGTTGGCTATCTCTGGGGCCAACGTCCTGACTTTC.

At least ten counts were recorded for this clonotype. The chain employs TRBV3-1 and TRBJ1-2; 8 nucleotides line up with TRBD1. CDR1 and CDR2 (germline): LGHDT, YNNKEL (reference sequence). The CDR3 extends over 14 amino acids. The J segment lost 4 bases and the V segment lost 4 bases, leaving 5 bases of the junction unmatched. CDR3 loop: CASSPQGAVYGYTF. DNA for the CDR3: TGTGCCAGCAGCCCTCAGGGGGCCGTCTATGGCTACACCTTC. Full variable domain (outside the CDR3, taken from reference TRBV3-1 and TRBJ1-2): DTAVSQTPKYLVTQMGNDKSIKCEQNLGHDTMYWYKQDSKKFLKIMFSYNNKELIINETVPNRFSPKSPDKAHLNLHINSLELGDSAVYFCASSPQGAVYGYTFGSGTRLTVV.